This T cell receptor beta chain was identified during a study of T cell responses to AZD1222 COVID-19 vaccine. This clone has a single count. The CDR3 loop spans 17 amino acids. Unmatched junction bases numbered 10, after V lost 3 bases and J lost 4 bases. Germline values: CDR1 SNHLY, CDR2 FYNNEI. Using immunoSEQ multiplex PCR, the repertoire was profiled, and TCRdb retains in-frame clones only, with some absent. The sample includes 100,000 to 150,000 clones, over 80% of them seen just once. The clonotype originates from an adult in good health. The chain carries TRBV2 and TRBJ2-2, with 8 positions matching TRBD1. Sequenced material: peripheral blood, taken on day 0 of AZD1222 vaccination. The CDR3 sequence: CASSEFQDRVSTGELFF. The CDR3 DNA sequence: TGTGCCAGCAGTGAGTTCCAGGACAGGGTGAGCACCGGGGAGCTGTTTTTT.